This TCR beta chain was profiled in a study of CD8+ T cells in alopecia areata. The overall study: Patients took tofacitinib for 6 to 18 months, followed by 6 drug-free months. Study observations and caveats: Under tofacitinib, fewer expanded CD8+ clones appeared among the top 100 scalp clones. Numerous expanded lesional clones remained in scalp and blood during tofacitinib.

This CDR3 spans 15 amino acids. Treatment here: oral pan-JAK inhibitor, 5-10 mg twice daily. Specimens obtained from alopecia areata patients comprised lesional scalp punch biopsies and peripheral blood. For this clone: Its specificity is not known.

Sequencing templates came from extracted RNA that was reverse transcribed into cDNA. The repertoire was sequenced with immunoSEQ multiplex PCR; TCRdb's copy has only in-frame clones and lacks some. The sample carries some 45,000 clones, roughly 92% recorded once. This TCR was recovered from a human donor with alopecia areata. This chain uses TRBV21-1 with TRBJ2-6; TRBD1, the table's D call, lacks a check against the DNA. TRBV21-1 is a known pseudogene. The sample in question was CD8+ T cells sorted from blood, obtained at week 24, from a patient treated with tofacitinib. The CDR3 nucleotides are TGTGCCAGCAGCTCGACAGCTTGCGGGGCCAACGTCCTGACTTTC. This gives the protein CASSSTACGANVLTF.